These 5 T cell receptor beta chains were sequenced from one sample in a study of T cell repertoires in cytomegalovirus infection. MiXCR, run by TCRdb on the reads, gives a single entry per CDR3 protein. In the table there are fewer than 200,000 distinct CDR3 sequences, about 21% of which are singletons. The sample taken for sequencing was PBMCs. The source is a human donor in good health (CMV status not recorded). Some clones in this sample may be carry-over from other donors' samples.

This clonotype was seen just once. A much larger clone differs by one base, so this may be a read error. The chain employs TRBV11-3 and TRBJ2-3; 11 positions match TRBD1. The CDR3 contains 18 residues. CDR1 and CDR2 (germline): SGHNT, YENEEA. The CDR3 reads CTSSSPSGDRGNADTQYF. CDR3 in DNA: TGTACCAGCAGCTCACCCTCGGGGGACAGGGGGAATGCAGATACGCAGTATTTT.

V usage is TRBV28 and J usage is TRBJ2-7; TRBD2 aligns across 7 bases. The CDR3 covers 14 residues. The V gene's germline CDR1 is MDHEN and CDR2 SYDVKM. Losses at the gene ends were 7 bases for V and 2 bases for J; bases not matched to a gene: 8. The CDR3 sequence: CASTPGRETYEQYF. The CDR3 coding sequence is TGTGCCAGCACCCCGGGGAGGGAGACCTACGAGCAGTACTTC.

This clonotype was seen many times. V gene TRBV7-2 combines with J gene TRBJ2-7; D gene unclear. The V end lost 2 bases, the J end lost 3 bases, and 2 bases lay between the germline ends. CDR3 length: 11 amino acids. CDR1 and CDR2 (germline): SGHTA, FQGNSA. The CDR3 region is CASSLLYEQYF. The DNA of the CDR3 is TGTGCCAGCAGCTTACTCTACGAGCAGTACTTC.

The CDR3 nucleotides are TGTGCCAGCAGTCCAAGCGGTACGCAGTATTTT. Translating gives CASSPSGTQYF. V is TRBV7-3 and J is TRBJ2-3; TRBD2 is a possible D gene (5 bases). In germline, CDR1 is SGHTA, CDR2 FQGTGA. Trimming took 6 bases from V and 8 from J, leaving 9 bases between them. This CDR3 is built from 11 residues.

This clonotype was counted many times. J is TRBJ2-1 and V is TRBV7-2, with 7 positions matching TRBD2. Germline V gene sequence: CDR1 SGHTA, CDR2 FQGNSA. The trim removed 5 bases at V and 1 base at J, leaving 11 bases unmatched. The CDR3 spans 17 residues. CDR3 nucleotides: TGTGCCAGCAGCCCCAGCTTAGTAGCGGGTTCCTACAATGAGCAGTTCTTC. Encoded protein: CASSPSLVAGSYNEQFF.